This T cell receptor beta chain was found in a study of cytotoxic CD8 clonotypes in ibrutinib-treated CLL (dated by TCRdb to the early 2020s). About the investigation overall: The cohort included around 15 treatment-naive and some 10 relapsed/refractory patients; about 18 were IGHV unmutated. Partial responses were observed in 24 patients and complete responses in 2; after a median follow-up of 68 months, remission was maintained in 14 patients and progression was observed in about twelve. Samples at response were collected after a median of approximately twelve months of treatment, with a range of about 6 to 36 months. On average, each sample had roughly 230,000 productive templates and tens of thousands of productive rearrangements. Longitudinal samples were available for 26 of the 86 trial participants. Cryopreserved peripheral blood mononuclear cells were collected before treatment, at response, and at either disease progression or sustained remission. Patients were still on ibrutinib when every remission and progressive disease sample was collected. General findings and caveats noted by the study authors: Sampling times were not matched between patients in sustained remission and patients whose disease was progressing, and lymph node repertoires were not examined. Public clonotypes were rare and either shrank or stayed stable during treatment, and the rise in clonality at ibrutinib response reflected expansion of private clonotypes. Clonality rose at ibrutinib response, remained stable during sustained remission, and dropped back toward baseline at progression. Baseline clonality exceeded that of age-matched healthy donors and correlated strongly with circulating CD8+ T-cell counts.

About this clone itself: Its recognized antigen is unknown. Qualities for individual bases were not recorded, and no much larger clone is one base off.

A MiSeq instrument was used for deep resolution sequencing, which targeted depths ranging from 1 in 1 million up to 1 in 200,000 T cells, with coverage averaging 10x for each clonotype. TCR beta libraries were generated with the immunoSEQ hsTCRB Kit. The authors processed their data as follows. Data were analyzed with ImmunoSEQ Data Assistant and ImmunoSEQ Analyzer, with V, D and J genes assigned per IMGT definitions. Clonality, with values ranging from 0 to 1, was calculated as one minus the normalized Shannon entropy of productive rearrangement frequencies. Only overrepresented clonotypes making up at least 0.05% of the repertoire of each patient were included in the public clonotype analysis. Some 12 age-matched healthy donor repertoires from immuneACCESS served as clonality controls. As stored in TCRdb, this immuneACCESS dataset retains in-frame rearrangements with V and J assigned. A fraction of the clones does not appear; measured against another copy, unresolved V genes explain less than half of the discrepancy, and the remainder lacks a known reason. D and trimming were read from the DNA, whereas the V and J calls and clone size are those reported in that table. Counted in this sample were approximately 67,000 clones; 80% of them appeared once. In total, the top ten clones hold about 8% of the sample.

Reading the label with the study, this specimen's time point is: progressive disease on ibrutinib. For TCR beta library preparation, 1.5 to 2.5 micrograms of genomic DNA was extracted from cryopreserved PBMCs. Longitudinal blood samples from CLL patients on ibrutinib monotherapy were analyzed using high-throughput TCR beta sequencing. The patients took part in an open-label, single-center phase 2 trial of ibrutinib monotherapy. The trim is 3 bases for V and 5 bases for J, with a gap of 19 bases between the germline ends. Measured from the cysteine to the phenylalanine, the CDR3 is 15 residues long. Just the 45-base CDR3 DNA is kept, in frame starting at base 1. Via the germline V gene, CDR1 is SQVTM and CDR2 ANQGSEA.

The sequence was collected from a human donor with chronic lymphocytic leukemia. Recombination connected TRBV29-1 to TRBJ1-2; the D region possibly corresponds to TRBD1 (5 bases align). Specimen: PBMCs, collected at disease progression, from a patient treated with ibrutinib. CDR3 protein: CSVDGLGEGIYGYTF. The nucleotide sequence reads TGCAGCGTTGACGGGCTCGGGGAGGGGATTTATGGCTACACCTTC.